The rows below give T cell receptor beta chains drawn from one sample of a study of regulatory T cells in long-lasting Graves disease. TCRdb re-called the multiplex PCR reads through MiXCR, storing one row per CDR3 protein. The sample yields about 470,000 distinct CDR3 sequences, around a fifth seen once. The sample here was peripheral blood mononuclear cells (PBMCs), taken when the disease was refractory, from a patient treated with antithyroid drugs. These receptors were taken from a female donor with Graves disease. Each CDR3 is given with its conserved first and last residue. The D gene is left open where the match is weak. The listing skips clone size in some rows; elsewhere it reads once, few, many or a size class.

D gene: NA; V gene: TRBV6-1; clone size: NA; J gene: TRBJ1-6; CDR3 DNA: TGTGCCAGCAGTGAAGGCCTCGGTTGGAGTAATAATTCACCCCTCCACTTT; CDR3 protein: CASSEGLGWSNNSPLHF
D gene: TRBD1; V gene: TRBV24-1; clone size: many; J gene: TRBJ2-7; CDR3 DNA: TGTGCCACCAGTGACCCATCCGACAGGGGGCCCGGCGAGCAGTACTTC; CDR3 protein: CATSDPSDRGPGEQYF
D gene: TRBD1; V gene: TRBV12-3/TRBV12-4; clone size: NA; J gene: TRBJ2-2; CDR3 DNA: TGTGCCAGCAGTTCCGGGACAGGGGCTCTGAACCGGGGCACCGGGGAGCTGTTTTTT; CDR3 protein: CASSSGTGALNRGTGELFF
D gene: NA; V gene: TRBV28; clone size: many; J gene: TRBJ1-2; CDR3 DNA: TGTGCCAGCAGTTTATTGGCGGAGCGCAACTATGGCTACACCTTC; CDR3 protein: CASSLLAERNYGYTF
D gene: NA; V gene: TRBV13; clone size: NA; J gene: TRBJ2-4; CDR3 DNA: TGTGCCAGCAGCTTAAGGAGCCTAGCCAAAAACATTCAGTACTTC; CDR3 protein: CASSLRSLAKNIQYF
D gene: NA; V gene: TRBV11-2; clone size: many; J gene: TRBJ2-7; CDR3 DNA: TGTGCCAGCAGCTTAGTAGTGAGGAGTAATTACGAGCAGTACTTC; CDR3 protein: CASSLVVRSNYEQYF
D gene: NA; V gene: TRBV12-3/TRBV12-4; clone size: many; J gene: TRBJ1-1; CDR3 DNA: TGTGCCAGCAGTATTAGACGGCGTGAAGCTTTCTTT; CDR3 protein: CASSIRRREAFF
D gene: NA; V gene: TRBV20-1; clone size: few; J gene: TRBJ1-6; CDR3 DNA: TGCAGTGCACAGGGTAACTCACCCCTCCACTTT; CDR3 protein: CSAQGNSPLHF
D gene: NA; V gene: TRBV20-1; clone size: many; J gene: TRBJ2-5; CDR3 DNA: TGCAGTGCTAGACCGGGGCAAGAGACCCAGTACTTC; CDR3 protein: CSARPGQETQYF
D gene: TRBD1; V gene: TRBV20-1; clone size: many; J gene: TRBJ2-5; CDR3 DNA: TGCAGTGCTTTGGACAGGGGACCACAAGAGACCCAGTACTTC; CDR3 protein: CSALDRGPQETQYF
D gene: NA; V gene: TRBV7-9; clone size: NA; J gene: TRBJ1-2; CDR3 DNA: TGTGCCAGCAGCTTCGGGGCAGGGTTTGACGAGGGGCACTATGGCTACACCTTC; CDR3 protein: CASSFGAGFDEGHYGYTF
D gene: NA; V gene: TRBV9; clone size: many; J gene: TRBJ1-5; CDR3 DNA: TGTGCCAGCAGTGTAGGGGGGAGCAATCAGCCCCAGCATTTT; CDR3 protein: CASSVGGSNQPQHF
D gene: TRBD2; V gene: TRBV7-2; clone size: few; J gene: TRBJ2-7; CDR3 DNA: TGTGCCAGCAGCTCAGCCCTAGCGGGGAGGGACCACGAGCAGTACTTC; CDR3 protein: CASSSALAGRDHEQYF
D gene: NA; V gene: TRBV28; clone size: many; J gene: TRBJ2-5; CDR3 DNA: TGTGCCAGCAGTTTGGGCCCGGGGGAAGAGACCCAGTACTTC; CDR3 protein: CASSLGPGEETQYF
D gene: TRBD1; V gene: TRBV5-1; clone size: few; J gene: TRBJ2-7; CDR3 DNA: TGCGCCAGCAGCTCGACAGGGACCACTCGCCCAACCTACTCTCCCTACGAGCAGTACTTC; CDR3 protein: CASSSTGTTRPTYSPYEQYF
D gene: TRBD1; V gene: TRBV7-2; clone size: once; J gene: TRBJ1-2; CDR3 DNA: TGTGCCAGCAGCTTAGGTGTAACGGGACAGGGCTTAAATGGCTACACCTTC; CDR3 protein: CASSLGVTGQGLNGYTF
D gene: NA; V gene: TRBV19; clone size: few; J gene: TRBJ1-3; CDR3 DNA: TGTGCCAGTAGTTGGACACCGGTCTCTGGAAACACCATATATTTT; CDR3 protein: CASSWTPVSGNTIYF
D gene: NA; V gene: TRBV5-1; clone size: few; J gene: TRBJ1-1; CDR3 DNA: TGCGCCAGCAGCTTGGTCACAGGCGGGGTGAACACTGAAGCTTTCTTT; CDR3 protein: CASSLVTGGVNTEAFF
D gene: TRBD1; V gene: TRBV28; clone size: many; J gene: TRBJ1-5; CDR3 DNA: TGTGCCAGCAGCCTCTTCAATAGATTAGACAGGGGGCACCAGCATTTT; CDR3 protein: CASSLFNRLDRGHQHF
D gene: TRBD1; V gene: TRBV19; clone size: few; J gene: TRBJ2-4; CDR3 DNA: TGTGCCAGTAGTACAACAGGGGCCATTCAGTACTTC; CDR3 protein: CASSTTGAIQYF
D gene: TRBD1; V gene: TRBV12-3/TRBV12-4; clone size: NA; J gene: TRBJ1-4; CDR3 DNA: TGTGCCAGCAGACCTCAGGACAGGGGATCCCAAAAACTGTTTTTT; CDR3 protein: CASRPQDRGSQKLFF
D gene: TRBD2; V gene: TRBV29-1; clone size: few; J gene: TRBJ2-7; CDR3 DNA: TGCAGCGCAGTAGAGGGCGGGAGAGCTTCGGGGGAGCAGTACTTC; CDR3 protein: CSAVEGGRASGEQYF
D gene: NA; V gene: TRBV6-1; clone size: NA; J gene: TRBJ2-7; CDR3 DNA: TGTGCCAGCAGTGGGTTCGTGAGCGAGCAGTACTTC; CDR3 protein: CASSGFVSEQYF
D gene: NA; V gene: TRBV7-8; clone size: NA; J gene: TRBJ2-2; CDR3 DNA: TGTGCCAGCAGCTTAGCGATCGGGGACGCCGGGGAGCTGTTTTTT; CDR3 protein: CASSLAIGDAGELFF
D gene: TRBD2; V gene: TRBV20-1; clone size: few; J gene: TRBJ2-5; CDR3 DNA: TGCAGTGCTAGAGACTCGGGACTAGTAGAGACCCAGTACTTC; CDR3 protein: CSARDSGLVETQYF
D gene: NA; V gene: TRBV19; clone size: once; J gene: TRBJ1-5; CDR3 DNA: TGTGCCAGTAGGCAAGAATTTTCCCCATCCAATCAGCCCCAGCATTTT; CDR3 protein: CASRQEFSPSNQPQHF
D gene: TRBD1; V gene: TRBV20-1; clone size: few; J gene: TRBJ1-2; CDR3 DNA: TGCAGTGCTAGAGTTCCTCCGGGACAGGAGAGAGCTAACTATGGCTACACCTTC; CDR3 protein: CSARVPPGQERANYGYTF
D gene: NA; V gene: TRBV28; clone size: NA; J gene: TRBJ2-7; CDR3 DNA: NA; CDR3 protein: CASSGSGGDIQYFGAGTGRYEQYF
D gene: TRBD1; V gene: TRBV27; clone size: once; J gene: TRBJ1-5; CDR3 DNA: TGTGCCAGCAGACAGGGGACAGATAGCAATCAGCCCCAGCATTTT; CDR3 protein: CASRQGTDSNQPQHF
D gene: TRBD2; V gene: TRBV20-1; clone size: NA; J gene: TRBJ2-7; CDR3 DNA: TGCAGTGCTAGAGGTTTAGCGGGAGTCGAGCAGTACTTC; CDR3 protein: CSARGLAGVEQYF
D gene: NA; V gene: TRBV27; clone size: NA; J gene: TRBJ2-7; CDR3 DNA: TGTGCCAGCAGTCAGGACGGGGAAGGGATCTCCTACGAGCAGTACTTC; CDR3 protein: CASSQDGEGISYEQYF
D gene: NA; V gene: TRBV11-2; clone size: NA; J gene: TRBJ1-3; CDR3 DNA: TGTGCCAGCAGCTTAGAAAGGGGACGGATCTACTCTGGAAACGCCATATATTTT; CDR3 protein: CASSLERGRIYSGNAIYF
D gene: NA; V gene: TRBV11-2; clone size: many; J gene: TRBJ1-6; CDR3 DNA: TGTGCCAGCAGCTTAGATTTCGGGGTCTCCTATAATTCACCCCTCCACTTT; CDR3 protein: CASSLDFGVSYNSPLHF
D gene: NA; V gene: TRBV7-9; clone size: NA; J gene: TRBJ2-7; CDR3 DNA: TGTGCCAGCAGGTCAGCCTACGAGCAGTACTTC; CDR3 protein: CASRSAYEQYF
D gene: NA; V gene: TRBV16; clone size: NA; J gene: TRBJ2-7; CDR3 DNA: TGTGCCAGCAGCCATGCGGTAGTAGGGAGTTACGAGCAGTACTTC; CDR3 protein: CASSHAVVGSYEQYF
D gene: TRBD2; V gene: TRBV7-2; clone size: NA; J gene: TRBJ2-2; CDR3 DNA: TGTGCCAGCAGCTTAGTTGGCGGGAGAAACACCGGGGAGCTGTTTTTT; CDR3 protein: CASSLVGGRNTGELFF
D gene: TRBD1; V gene: TRBV7-8; clone size: many; J gene: TRBJ2-7; CDR3 DNA: TGTGCCAGCAGCTCCCCAGTCACGGGACAGAGCCTCTACGAGCAGTACTTC; CDR3 protein: CASSSPVTGQSLYEQYF
D gene: TRBD1; V gene: TRBV7-6; clone size: NA; J gene: TRBJ2-7; CDR3 DNA: TGTGCCAGCAGCTTAGAGGGGCGGGACAGGACCTACGAGCAGTACTTC; CDR3 protein: CASSLEGRDRTYEQYF
D gene: TRBD1; V gene: TRBV3-1; clone size: many; J gene: TRBJ2-5; CDR3 DNA: TGTGCCAGCAGCGTGGACAGGGAAGAGACCCAGTACTTC; CDR3 protein: CASSVDREETQYF
D gene: TRBD1; V gene: TRBV27; clone size: many; J gene: TRBJ2-7; CDR3 DNA: TGTGCCAGCAGTTTAGGTTTTGGGACAGGTAGTTTGGAGCAGTACTTC; CDR3 protein: CASSLGFGTGSLEQYF
D gene: NA; V gene: TRBV5-4; clone size: NA; J gene: TRBJ2-3; CDR3 DNA: TGTGCCAGCAGCTTGGGGTTTTTCGGCACAGATACGCAGTATTTT; CDR3 protein: CASSLGFFGTDTQYF
D gene: NA; V gene: TRBV2; clone size: many; J gene: TRBJ1-3; CDR3 DNA: TGTGCCAGCAGGAGGGGGGGGTGGGACACCATATATTTT; CDR3 protein: CASRRGGWDTIYF
D gene: NA; V gene: TRBV7-2; clone size: many; J gene: TRBJ2-5; CDR3 DNA: TGTGCCAGCAGCTTACTCCAGGGGTTAGGAGAGACCCAGTACTTC; CDR3 protein: CASSLLQGLGETQYF
D gene: NA; V gene: TRBV11-1; clone size: many; J gene: TRBJ1-1; CDR3 DNA: TGTGCCAGCAGCTTGGCAGGGCTTGGTTCTGAAGCTTTCTTT; CDR3 protein: CASSLAGLGSEAFF
D gene: TRBD1; V gene: TRBV19; clone size: few; J gene: TRBJ2-7; CDR3 DNA: TGTGCCAGTAGTATTCCGGGACAGGCCTCCTACGAGCAGTACTTC; CDR3 protein: CASSIPGQASYEQYF
D gene: NA; V gene: TRBV9; clone size: few; J gene: TRBJ1-1; CDR3 DNA: TGTGCCAGCAGCCATCAGACAGGCCTTCTGAACACTGAAGCTTTCTTT; CDR3 protein: CASSHQTGLLNTEAFF
D gene: NA; V gene: TRBV5-6; clone size: few; J gene: TRBJ1-1; CDR3 DNA: TGTGCCAGCAGCTTGGAGGGGACCCGAAATACTGAAGCTTTCTTT; CDR3 protein: CASSLEGTRNTEAFF
D gene: NA; V gene: TRBV9; clone size: NA; J gene: TRBJ1-2; CDR3 DNA: TGTGCCAGCAGCGTAGATGGCGGAAGCTATGGCTACACCTTC; CDR3 protein: CASSVDGGSYGYTF
D gene: NA; V gene: TRBV4-1; clone size: once; J gene: TRBJ1-4; CDR3 DNA: TGCGCCAGCAGCCAAGGTCGATCCTTCTCAACTAATGAAAAACTGTTTTTT; CDR3 protein: CASSQGRSFSTNEKLFF
D gene: NA; V gene: TRBV7-2; clone size: few; J gene: TRBJ1-5; CDR3 DNA: TGTGCCAGCAGCCCCAACATGCGAGATCAGCCCCAGCATTTT; CDR3 protein: CASSPNMRDQPQHF
D gene: NA; V gene: TRBV19; clone size: many; J gene: TRBJ1-2; CDR3 DNA: TGTGCCAGTAGTATTGGTAGACTAAACTATGGCTACACCTTC; CDR3 protein: CASSIGRLNYGYTF